The rows below give T cell receptor beta chains drawn from one sample of a study of molecular identifiers for immune sequencing clone quantification. TCRdb reprocessed the PCR reads with MiXCR, giving one entry per CDR3 protein. The sample has fewer than 30,000 distinct CDR3 sequences, more than 15% seen once. Sequenced: naive CD8+ T cells from blood, with Jurkat cell RNA spiked in. The origin of the receptors is a human donor in good health. Some libraries in this study had Jurkat cell RNA spiked in. Each CDR3 is given without its conserved first and last residue.

V gene: TRBV30; CDR3 protein: AWTQRGYLYEQY
V gene: TRBV18; CDR3 protein: ASSPPGSHEAF
V gene: TRBV13; CDR3 protein: ASSLEGTDTQY
V gene: TRBV20-1; CDR3 protein: SAPIQAGGAYEQY
V gene: TRBV12-3/TRBV12-4; CDR3 protein: ASSFKTAYTGELF
V gene: TRBV11-2; CDR3 protein: ASGLIRLAGGEQF
V gene: TRBV6-4; CDR3 protein: ASSEGQGTGELF
V gene: TRBV3-1; CDR3 protein: ASSQDPRGLTYNEQF
V gene: TRBV4-1; CDR3 protein: ASSLVQGEIQPQH
V gene: TRBV5-5; CDR3 protein: ASSWGQSNSPLH
V gene: TRBV28; CDR3 protein: ASSFTDDDVNEKLF
V gene: TRBV7-6; CDR3 protein: ASSLQDGVQETQY
V gene: TRBV4-1; CDR3 protein: ASSQGGVGGGLGQPQH
V gene: TRBV7-9; CDR3 protein: ASSRMGQGNTGELF
V gene: TRBV15; CDR3 protein: ATSPTGILYGYT
V gene: TRBV20-1; CDR3 protein: SAREDGAVPKNIQY
V gene: TRBV7-6; CDR3 protein: ASSLDYWSSYNEQF
V gene: TRBV7-9; CDR3 protein: ASSPYYEQY
V gene: TRBV6-5; CDR3 protein: ASSYSPGWGVTDTQY
V gene: TRBV4-3; CDR3 protein: ASSQQGRDEKLF
V gene: TRBV27; CDR3 protein: ASSFSASGQETQY
V gene: TRBV7-2; CDR3 protein: ASSWGLGNTIY
V gene: TRBV3-1; CDR3 protein: ASSQGQFYEQY
V gene: TRBV20-1; CDR3 protein: SVRGYSYEQY
V gene: TRBV29-1; CDR3 protein: SVEDRYLKGEQF
V gene: TRBV2; CDR3 protein: ASKVDRETQY
V gene: TRBV9; CDR3 protein: ASSVAGTEREQY
V gene: TRBV27; CDR3 protein: ASSLEAPFNSPLH
V gene: TRBV6-5; CDR3 protein: ASSYEGGGSSPLH
V gene: TRBV9; CDR3 protein: ASSGRGVGFTDTQY
V gene: TRBV4-3; CDR3 protein: ASSQDPRPQETQY
V gene: TRBV12-3/TRBV12-4; CDR3 protein: ASSAGTVAYEQY
V gene: TRBV7-9; CDR3 protein: ASSPSFWGVGGNQPQH
V gene: TRBV27; CDR3 protein: ASSPSVYEQY
V gene: TRBV7-9; CDR3 protein: ASSPATGPQETQY
V gene: TRBV6-5; CDR3 protein: ASSSRDARAYEQY
V gene: TRBV4-2; CDR3 protein: ASSQDYSITLYGYT
V gene: TRBV7-2; CDR3 protein: ASSLAWGGTDTQY
V gene: TRBV18; CDR3 protein: ASSLTPGTESTDTQY
V gene: TRBV7-6; CDR3 protein: ASSLTRASTDTQY
V gene: TRBV29-1; CDR3 protein: SVEREETQY
V gene: TRBV5-6; CDR3 protein: ASSLGQGRTYEQY
V gene: TRBV18; CDR3 protein: ASSPSWRTTSGDEDTQY
V gene: TRBV7-9; CDR3 protein: ASSTRQGGGTGELF
V gene: TRBV19; CDR3 protein: ASSLQGNTEAF
V gene: TRBV5-6; CDR3 protein: ASSLAQGLGHGYT
V gene: TRBV14; CDR3 protein: ASSELRSSGANVLT
V gene: TRBV9; CDR3 protein: ASSGDQGAGSSYEQY
V gene: TRBV7-6; CDR3 protein: ASSNFGETQY
V gene: TRBV20-1; CDR3 protein: SATGGEYAGTEAF
V gene: TRBV30; CDR3 protein: AWSVAPGQGYEQY
V gene: TRBV12-3/TRBV12-4; CDR3 protein: ASSLGAGVIEQY
V gene: TRBV4-3; CDR3 protein: AGSQDRGLSYNEQF
V gene: TRBV28; CDR3 protein: ASSPLAGGGNEQF
V gene: TRBV12-3/TRBV12-4; CDR3 protein: ASGGVGSGANVLT